The T cell receptor (beta chain) described here comes from a study of CD8+CD57+ T cells in acquired aplastic anemia. Study context: Sorting CD4+ and CD8+ cells gave DNA averaging approximately 3 ug. Average CD4+ read depth in healthy donors was roughly 10 million reads. Study results and limitations: Roughly 29 was the count of CD8+ CDR3 sequences that patients shared with controls. Researchers reported that CD8+ Simpson's diversity was not significantly different in patients versus controls.

Comments on this clonotype: Antigen specificity is unknown.

Genomic DNA provided the template from which TCR beta VDJ and CDR3 profiles were obtained. TCRdb fed the reads into MiXCR, producing one record per CDR3 protein. Of around 140,000 distinct CDR3 sequences detected, less than 45% appear once; the ten largest clones hold around 8.4%. CDR1 is SGHRS and CDR2 is YFSETQ in the germline V gene. The CDR3 spans 13 residues. V dropped 5 bases and J dropped 0 bases, with 6 bases sitting between them. The source is a human donor in good health, serving as a control. Specimen: sorted CD4+, CD8+, or CD8+CD57+ T cells (not recorded which) from PBMCs. The chain joins TRBV5-1 to TRBJ1-3; D call uncertain. CDR3 sequence: CASRLYSGNTIYF. As DNA, the CDR3 is TGCGCCAGCAGGTTGTACTCTGGAAACACCATATATTTT.